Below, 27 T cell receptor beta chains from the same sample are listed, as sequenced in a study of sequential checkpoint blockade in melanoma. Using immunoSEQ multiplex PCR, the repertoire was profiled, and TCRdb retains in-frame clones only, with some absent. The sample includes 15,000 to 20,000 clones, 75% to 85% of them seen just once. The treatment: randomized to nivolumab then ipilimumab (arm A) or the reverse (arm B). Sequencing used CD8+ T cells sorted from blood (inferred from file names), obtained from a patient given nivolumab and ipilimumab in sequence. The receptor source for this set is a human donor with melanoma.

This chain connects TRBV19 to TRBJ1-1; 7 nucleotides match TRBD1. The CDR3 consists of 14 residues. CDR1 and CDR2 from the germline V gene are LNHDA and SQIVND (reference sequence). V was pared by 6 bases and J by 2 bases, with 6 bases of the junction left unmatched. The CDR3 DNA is TGTGCCAGTAGGATCCGGGACAGAAACACTGAAGCTTTCTTT. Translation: CASRIRDRNTEAFF. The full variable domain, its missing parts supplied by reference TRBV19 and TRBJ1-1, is DGGITQSPKYLFRKEGQNVTLSCEQNLNHDAMYWYRQDPGQGLRLIYYSQIVNDFQKGDIAEGYSVSREKKESFPLTVTSAQKNPTAFYLCASRIRDRNTEAFFGQGTRLTVV.

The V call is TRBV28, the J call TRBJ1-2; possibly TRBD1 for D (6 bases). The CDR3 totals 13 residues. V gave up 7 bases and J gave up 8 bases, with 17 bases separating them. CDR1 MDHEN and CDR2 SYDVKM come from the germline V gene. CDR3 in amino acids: CASTPAGAEGYTF. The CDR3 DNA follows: TGTGCCAGCACCCCGGCAGGGGCAGAAGGCTACACCTTC.

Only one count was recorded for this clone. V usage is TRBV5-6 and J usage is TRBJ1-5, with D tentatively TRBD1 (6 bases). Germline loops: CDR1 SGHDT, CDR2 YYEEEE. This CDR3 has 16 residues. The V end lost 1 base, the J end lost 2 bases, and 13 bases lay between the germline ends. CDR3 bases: TGTGCCAGCAGCTTGTCAGGGGACGTTGGCAATCAGCCCCAGCATTTT. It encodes CASSLSGDVGNQPQHF.

In nucleotides, the CDR3 is TGCGCCAGCAGCGGGACAGGAAGTGCCACTGAAGCTTTCTTT. The encoded protein is CASSGTGSATEAFF. V usage is TRBV5-1 and J usage is TRBJ1-1, with 8 bases that match TRBD1. V was pared by 4 bases and J by 4 bases, with 6 bases of the junction left unmatched. CDR3 length equals 14 residues. Germline-derived CDR1 and CDR2 are SGHRS and YFSETQ.

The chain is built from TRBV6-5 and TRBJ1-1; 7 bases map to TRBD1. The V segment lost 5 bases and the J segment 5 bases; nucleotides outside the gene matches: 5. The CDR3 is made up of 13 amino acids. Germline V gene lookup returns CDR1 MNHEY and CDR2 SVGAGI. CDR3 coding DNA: TGTGCCAGCAGTCAGGGGGTGGGTACTGAAGCTTTCTTT. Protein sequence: CASSQGVGTEAFF.

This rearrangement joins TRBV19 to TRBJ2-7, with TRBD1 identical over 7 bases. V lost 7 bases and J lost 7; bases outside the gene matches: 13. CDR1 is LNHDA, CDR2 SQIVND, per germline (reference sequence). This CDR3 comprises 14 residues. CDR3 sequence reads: CASMPDRVVEEQYF. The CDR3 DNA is TGTGCCAGTATGCCCGACAGGGTCGTGGAAGAGCAGTACTTC.

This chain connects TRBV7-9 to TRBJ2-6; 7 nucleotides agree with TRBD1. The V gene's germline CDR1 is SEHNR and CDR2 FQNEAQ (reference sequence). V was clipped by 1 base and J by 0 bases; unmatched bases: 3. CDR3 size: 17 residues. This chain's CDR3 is CASSLGTGSSGANVLTF. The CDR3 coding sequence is TGTGCCAGCAGCTTAGGGACAGGAAGCTCTGGGGCCAACGTCCTGACTTTC.

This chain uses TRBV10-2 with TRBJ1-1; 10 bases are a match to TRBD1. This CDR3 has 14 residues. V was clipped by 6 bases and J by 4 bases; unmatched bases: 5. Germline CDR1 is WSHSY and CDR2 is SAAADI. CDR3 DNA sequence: TGCGCCAGCAGGGAGACAGGGGGCCGCACTGAAGCTTTCTTT. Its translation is CASRETGGRTEAFF.

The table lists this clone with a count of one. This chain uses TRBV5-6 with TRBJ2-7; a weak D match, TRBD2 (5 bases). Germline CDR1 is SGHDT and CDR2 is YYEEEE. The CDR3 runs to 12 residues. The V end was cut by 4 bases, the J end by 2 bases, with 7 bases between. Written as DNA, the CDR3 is TGTGCCAGCAGCGAGGGCACCTACGAGCAGTACTTC. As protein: CASSEGTYEQYF.

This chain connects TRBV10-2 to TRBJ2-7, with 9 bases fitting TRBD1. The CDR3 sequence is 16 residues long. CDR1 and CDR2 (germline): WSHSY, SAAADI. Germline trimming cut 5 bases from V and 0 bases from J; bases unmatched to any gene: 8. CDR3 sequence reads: CASSNLDRGNSYEQYF. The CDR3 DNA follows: TGCGCCAGCAGTAACTTGGACAGGGGTAACTCCTACGAGCAGTACTTC.

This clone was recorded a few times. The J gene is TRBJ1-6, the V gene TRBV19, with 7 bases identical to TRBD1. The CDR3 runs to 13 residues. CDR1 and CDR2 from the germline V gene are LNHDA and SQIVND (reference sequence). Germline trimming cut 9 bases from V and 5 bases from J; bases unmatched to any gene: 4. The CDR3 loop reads CARRDSDNSPLHF. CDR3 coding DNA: TGTGCCAGGAGGGACAGCGATAATTCACCCCTCCACTTT.

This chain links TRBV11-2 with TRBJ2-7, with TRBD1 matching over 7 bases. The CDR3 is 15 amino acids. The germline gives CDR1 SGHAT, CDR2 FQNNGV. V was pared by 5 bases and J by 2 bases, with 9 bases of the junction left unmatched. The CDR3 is CASSLKTGSTYEQYF. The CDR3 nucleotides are TGTGCCAGCAGCCTCAAGACAGGGAGTACCTACGAGCAGTACTTC.

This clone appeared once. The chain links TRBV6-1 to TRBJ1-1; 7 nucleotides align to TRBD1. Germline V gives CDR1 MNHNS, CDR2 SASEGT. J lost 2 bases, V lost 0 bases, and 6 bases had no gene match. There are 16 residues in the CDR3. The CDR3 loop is CASSEARDRPNTEAFF. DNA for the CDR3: TGTGCCAGCAGTGAAGCTCGGGACAGACCTAACACTGAAGCTTTCTTT.

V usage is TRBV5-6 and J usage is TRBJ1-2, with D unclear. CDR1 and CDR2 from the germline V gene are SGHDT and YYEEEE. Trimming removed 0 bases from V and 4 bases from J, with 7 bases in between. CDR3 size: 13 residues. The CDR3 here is CASSLGGIYGYTF. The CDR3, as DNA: TGTGCCAGCAGCTTGGGAGGGATCTATGGCTACACCTTC.

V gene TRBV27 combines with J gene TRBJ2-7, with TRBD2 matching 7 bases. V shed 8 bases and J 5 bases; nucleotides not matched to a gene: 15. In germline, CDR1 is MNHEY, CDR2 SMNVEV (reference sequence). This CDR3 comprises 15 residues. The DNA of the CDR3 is TGTGCCAGCCGAGAATCTCTTGCGGGGGTCCACGAGCAGTACTTC. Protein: CASRESLAGVHEQYF.

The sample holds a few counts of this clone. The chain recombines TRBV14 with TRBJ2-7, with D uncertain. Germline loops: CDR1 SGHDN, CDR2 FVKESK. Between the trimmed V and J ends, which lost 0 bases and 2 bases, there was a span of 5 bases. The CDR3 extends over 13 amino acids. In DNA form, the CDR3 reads TGTGCCAGCAGCCAAGAAGCCGCCTACGAGCAGTACTTC. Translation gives CASSQEAAYEQYF.

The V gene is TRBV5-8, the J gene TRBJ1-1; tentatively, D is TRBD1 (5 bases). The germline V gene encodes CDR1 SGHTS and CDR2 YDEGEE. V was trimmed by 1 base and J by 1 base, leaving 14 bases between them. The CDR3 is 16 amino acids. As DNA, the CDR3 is TGTGCCAGCAGCTTGCTTAGGGGCCGACCGAACACTGAAGCTTTCTTT. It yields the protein CASSLLRGRPNTEAFF.

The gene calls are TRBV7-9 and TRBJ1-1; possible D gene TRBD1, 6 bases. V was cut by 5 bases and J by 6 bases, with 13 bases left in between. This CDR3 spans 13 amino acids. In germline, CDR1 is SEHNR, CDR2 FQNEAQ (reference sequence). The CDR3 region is CASSHQGHAEAFF. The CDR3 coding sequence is TGTGCCAGCAGCCACCAGGGGCACGCTGAAGCTTTCTTT.

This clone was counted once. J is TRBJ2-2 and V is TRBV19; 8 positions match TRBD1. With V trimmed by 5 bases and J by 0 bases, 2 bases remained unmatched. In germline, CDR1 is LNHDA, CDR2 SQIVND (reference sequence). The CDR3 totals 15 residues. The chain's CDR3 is CASSVRGPNTGELFF. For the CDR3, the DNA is TGTGCCAGTAGTGTCAGGGGGCCGAACACCGGGGAGCTGTTTTTT.

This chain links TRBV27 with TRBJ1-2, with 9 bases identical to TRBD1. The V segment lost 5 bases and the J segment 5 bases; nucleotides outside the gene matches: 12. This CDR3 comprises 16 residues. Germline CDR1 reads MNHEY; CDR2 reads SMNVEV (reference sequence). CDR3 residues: CASSPGVGQGTYGYTF. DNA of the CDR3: TGTGCCAGCAGTCCAGGGGTGGGACAGGGAACATATGGCTACACCTTC.

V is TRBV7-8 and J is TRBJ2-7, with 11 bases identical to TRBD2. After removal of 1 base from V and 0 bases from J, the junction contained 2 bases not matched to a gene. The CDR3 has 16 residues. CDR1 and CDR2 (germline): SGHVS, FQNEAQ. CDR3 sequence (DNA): TGTGCCAGCAGCTTAGGCACTAGCGGGAGCTCCTACGAGCAGTACTTC. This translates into CASSLGTSGSSYEQYF.

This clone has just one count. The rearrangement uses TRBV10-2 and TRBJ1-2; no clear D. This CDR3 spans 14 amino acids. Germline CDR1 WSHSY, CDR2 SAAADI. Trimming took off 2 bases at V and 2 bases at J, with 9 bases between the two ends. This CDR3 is CASSERRTNYGYTF. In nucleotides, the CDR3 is TGCGCCAGCAGTGAGAGGAGGACCAACTATGGCTACACCTTC.

The CDR3 bases are TGTGCCAGTAGTAAAGGGGGCCTAACAGTGTATAGCAATCAGCCCCAGCATTTT. Translating gives CASSKGGLTVYSNQPQHF. The rearrangement joins TRBV19 to TRBJ1-5; 7 nucleotides match TRBD1. Germline V lookup: CDR1 LNHDA, CDR2 SQIVND (reference sequence). Trimming cost V 4 bases and J 0 bases; bases outside gene matches: 12. This CDR3 comprises 18 residues.

The CDR3 region has the DNA TGTGCCAGCAGTTCGGACAGGGAAAATCAGCCCCAGCATTTT. Its protein is CASSSDRENQPQHF. J is TRBJ1-5 and V is TRBV28; 8 nucleotides line up with TRBD1. Germline CDR1 MDHEN, CDR2 SYDVKM. Unmatched junction bases numbered 3, after V lost 4 bases and J lost 4 bases. The CDR3 spans 14 residues.

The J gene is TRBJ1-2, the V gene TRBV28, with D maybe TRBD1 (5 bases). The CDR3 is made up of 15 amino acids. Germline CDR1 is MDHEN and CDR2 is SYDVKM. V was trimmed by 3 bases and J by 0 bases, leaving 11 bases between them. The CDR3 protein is CASSLGGGTNYGYTF. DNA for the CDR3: TGTGCCAGCAGTTTGGGGGGAGGCACTAACTATGGCTACACCTTC.

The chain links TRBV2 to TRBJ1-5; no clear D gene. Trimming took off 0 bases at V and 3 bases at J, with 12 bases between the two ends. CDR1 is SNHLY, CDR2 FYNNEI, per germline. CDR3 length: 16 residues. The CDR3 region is CASSEALQEYNQPQHF. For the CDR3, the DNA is TGTGCCAGCAGTGAAGCGCTTCAAGAGTACAATCAGCCCCAGCATTTT.

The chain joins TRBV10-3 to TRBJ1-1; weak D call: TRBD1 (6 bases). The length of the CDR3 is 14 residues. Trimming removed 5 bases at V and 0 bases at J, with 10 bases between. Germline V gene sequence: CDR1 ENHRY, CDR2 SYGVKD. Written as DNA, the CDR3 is TGTGCCATCAGTCAGGGGCCGATGAACACTGAAGCTTTCTTT. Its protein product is CAISQGPMNTEAFF.